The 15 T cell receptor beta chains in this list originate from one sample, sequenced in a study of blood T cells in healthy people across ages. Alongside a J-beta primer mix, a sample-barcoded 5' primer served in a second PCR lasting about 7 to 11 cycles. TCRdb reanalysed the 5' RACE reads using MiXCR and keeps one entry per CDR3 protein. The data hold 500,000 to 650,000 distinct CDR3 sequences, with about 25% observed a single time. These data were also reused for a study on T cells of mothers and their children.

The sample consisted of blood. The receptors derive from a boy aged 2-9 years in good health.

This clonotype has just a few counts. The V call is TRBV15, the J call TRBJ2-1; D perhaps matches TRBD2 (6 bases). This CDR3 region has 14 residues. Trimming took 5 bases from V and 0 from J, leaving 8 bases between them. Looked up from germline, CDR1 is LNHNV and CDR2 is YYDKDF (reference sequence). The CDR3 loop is CATSRAGSYNEQFF. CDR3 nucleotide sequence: TGTGCCACCAGCCGAGCGGGCTCCTACAATGAGCAGTTCTTC.

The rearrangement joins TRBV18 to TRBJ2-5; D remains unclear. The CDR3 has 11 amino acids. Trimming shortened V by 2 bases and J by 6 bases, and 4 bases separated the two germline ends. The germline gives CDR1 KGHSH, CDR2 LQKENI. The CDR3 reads CASSPIKTQYF. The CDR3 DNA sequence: TGTGCCAGCTCACCAATAAAGACCCAGTACTTC. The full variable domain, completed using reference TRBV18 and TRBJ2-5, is NAGVMQNPRHLVRRRGQEARLRCSPMKGHSHVYWYRQLPEEGLKFMVYLQKENIIDESGMPKERFSAEFPKEGPSILRIQQVVRGDSAAYFCASSPIKTQYFGPGTRLLVL.

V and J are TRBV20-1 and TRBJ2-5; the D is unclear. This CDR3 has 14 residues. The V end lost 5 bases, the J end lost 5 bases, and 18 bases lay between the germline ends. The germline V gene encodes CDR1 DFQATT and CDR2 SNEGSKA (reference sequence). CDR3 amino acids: CSAGPSLFEETQYF. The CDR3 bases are TGCAGTGCTGGGCCAAGCCTCTTTGAGGAGACCCAGTACTTC.

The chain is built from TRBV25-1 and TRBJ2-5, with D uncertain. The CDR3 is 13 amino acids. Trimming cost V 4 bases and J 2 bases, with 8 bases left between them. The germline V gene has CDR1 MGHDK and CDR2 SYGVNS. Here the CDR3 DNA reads TGTGCCAGCAGTGCTTCGCTGCAAGAGACCCAGTACTTC. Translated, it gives CASSASLQETQYF.

The chain's CDR3 is CASSPSDRGVGYTF. In DNA, the CDR3 is TGTGCCAGCAGCCCCTCGGACAGGGGAGTTGGCTACACCTTC. V gene TRBV12-3 or TRBV12-4 combines with J gene TRBJ1-2, with 9 bases matching TRBD1. There are 14 residues in the CDR3. The V gene end was trimmed by 6 bases and the J gene end by 7 bases; junction bases not matched to a gene: 9.

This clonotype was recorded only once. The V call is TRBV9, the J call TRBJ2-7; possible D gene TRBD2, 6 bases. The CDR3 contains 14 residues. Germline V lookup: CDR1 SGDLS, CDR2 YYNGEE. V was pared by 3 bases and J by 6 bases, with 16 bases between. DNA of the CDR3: TGTGCCAGCAGCGCCTTGGATAGCGGTGGCGAGCAGTACTTC. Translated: CASSALDSGGEQYF.

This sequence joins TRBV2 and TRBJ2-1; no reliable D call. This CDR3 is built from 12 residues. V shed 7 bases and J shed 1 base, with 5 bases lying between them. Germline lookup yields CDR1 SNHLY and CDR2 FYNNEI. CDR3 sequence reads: CASNASYNEQFF. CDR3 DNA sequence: TGTGCCAGCAATGCGTCCTACAATGAGCAGTTCTTC.

The CDR3, as DNA: TGTGCCAGCAGTTCACGGGACAGGGGGCCGAACCTGAAGTACACAGATACGCAGTATTTT. Residues: CASSSRDRGPNLKYTDTQYF. V and J are TRBV7-9 and TRBJ2-3, with 12 positions matching TRBD1. The CDR3 consists of 20 residues. Germline V gives CDR1 SEHNR, CDR2 FQNEAQ (reference sequence). V was clipped by 6 bases and J by 2 bases; unmatched bases: 18.

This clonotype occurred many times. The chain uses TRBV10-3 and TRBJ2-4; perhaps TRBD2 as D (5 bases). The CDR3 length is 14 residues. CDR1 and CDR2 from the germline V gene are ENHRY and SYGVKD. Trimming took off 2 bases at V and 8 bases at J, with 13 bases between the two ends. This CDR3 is CAISEARTLDIQYF. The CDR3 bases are TGTGCCATCAGTGAGGCTAGGACTCTGGACATTCAGTACTTC.

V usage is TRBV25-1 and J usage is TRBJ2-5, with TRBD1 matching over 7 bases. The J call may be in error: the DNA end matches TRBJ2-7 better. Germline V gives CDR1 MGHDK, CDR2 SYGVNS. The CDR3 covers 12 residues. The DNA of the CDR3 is TGTGCCAGCGGAGACAGGGCCGGCGAGCAGTACTTC. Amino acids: CASGDRAGEQYF.

This chain's CDR3 is CASSFQRGTGELFF. In DNA, the CDR3 is TGTGCCAGCAGCTTTCAGCGGGGGACCGGGGAGCTGTTTTTT. The gene calls are TRBV7-6 and TRBJ2-2; 8 bases fit TRBD2. Trimming at V came to 3 bases and at J to 5 bases, leaving 2 bases not matched to a gene. CDR3 length equals 14 residues. From germline, CDR1 is SGHVS and CDR2 FNYEAQ.

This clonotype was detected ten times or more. This CDR3 is CSARVGGDSPLHF. The CDR3 nucleotides are TGCAGTGCTAGAGTGGGTGGCGATTCACCCCTCCACTTT. The chain combines TRBV20-1 with TRBJ1-6; D unclear. The germline CDR1 and CDR2 sequences are DFQATT and SNEGSKA (reference sequence). The CDR3 covers 13 residues. V was cut by 1 base and J by 8 bases, with 9 bases left in between.

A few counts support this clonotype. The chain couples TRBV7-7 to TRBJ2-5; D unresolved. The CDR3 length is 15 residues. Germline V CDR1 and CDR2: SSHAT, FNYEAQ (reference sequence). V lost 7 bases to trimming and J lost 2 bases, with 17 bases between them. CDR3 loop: CASNSHHLPQETQYF. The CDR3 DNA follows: TGTGCCAGCAACTCCCACCATCTGCCTCAAGAGACCCAGTACTTC.

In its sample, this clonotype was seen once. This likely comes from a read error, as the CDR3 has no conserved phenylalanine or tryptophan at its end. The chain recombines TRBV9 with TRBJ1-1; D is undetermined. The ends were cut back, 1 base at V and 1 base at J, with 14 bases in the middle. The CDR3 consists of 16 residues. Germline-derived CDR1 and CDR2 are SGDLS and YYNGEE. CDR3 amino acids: CASSVNPLRENTEAFL. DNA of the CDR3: TGTGCCAGCAGCGTAAATCCCCTGAGGGAGAACACTGAAGCTTTCCTT.

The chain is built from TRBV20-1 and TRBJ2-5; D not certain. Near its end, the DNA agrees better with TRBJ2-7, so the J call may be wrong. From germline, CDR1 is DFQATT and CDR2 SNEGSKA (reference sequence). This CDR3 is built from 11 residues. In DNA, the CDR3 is TGCAGTGCTAGACCGACGGTCGAGCAGTACTTC. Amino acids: CSARPTVEQYF.